This T cell receptor beta chain stems from a study of blood T cell repertoires in COVID-19. The study drew participants aged about 18 to 89 years from 20 to 30 US areas. Which cohort a participant joined came from the clinical history participants gave. Cohort 3 recovery required two negative PCRs, clearance, or symptom resolution. The table came from immunoSEQ multiplex PCR; TCRdb's copy has only in-frame clones and leaves some out. The sample holds roughly 190,000 clones, roughly 87% seen once. Trimming stripped 2 bases from V and 6 bases from J, with 8 bases between. Germline V gene data show CDR1 as SGHTA and CDR2 as FQGTGA. The CDR3 has 13 residues.

The chain employs TRBV7-3 and TRBJ2-1; the D is unclear. This sequence was found in a woman between 25 and 40 years old who had recovered from COVID-19. Sequenced material: PBMCs or T cells enriched from blood (not recorded which). The CDR3 loop reads CASSLPSTNEQFF. DNA for the CDR3: TGTGCCAGCAGCTTACCTAGTACCAATGAGCAGTTCTTC.